The sequence of this TCR beta chain was determined in a study of CD8 T cells in Susac syndrome. This clonotype was picked up one time. TEMRA cells were FACS-enriched, and CD8+ and CD4+ T cells were isolated negatively. RNA amounts of roughly 0.45 to 1 ug underwent reverse transcription with random hexamers. MiXCR, applied by TCRdb to the immunoSEQ multiplex PCR reads, yields one record per CDR3 protein. This table holds 95,000 to 150,000 distinct CDR3 sequences, just under 95% found once. The CDR3 has 11 amino acids. V gave up 3 bases and J gave up 10 bases, with 9 bases separating them. Germline CDR1 reads MGHDK; CDR2 reads SYGVNS.

This sequence was found in a human donor with Susac syndrome. Sequenced input: CD8+ T cells from PBMCs. This chain connects TRBV25-1 to TRBJ1-1; D ambiguous. The CDR3 region is CASSDEGVAFF. For the CDR3, the DNA is TGTGCCAGCAGTGACGAAGGTGTAGCTTTCTTT.